The entry that follows covers one T cell receptor (beta chain) sequence. Its target is unknown. The data originate from a study of T cells in localized non-small cell lung cancer. Study-wide findings and caveats: It remains possible that heterogeneity exists, since only one tumor region was sequenced. Greater blood T cell density accompanied longer overall survival.

The method was immunoSEQ multiplex PCR; TCRdb's version includes in-frame clones alone and lacks a portion of them. The table includes 20,000 to 25,000 clones, approximately 88% detected once. Germline V gene sequence: CDR1 MNHEY, CDR2 SVGAGI. V lost 5 bases and J 4 bases, leaving 12 bases between the germline ends. This CDR3 is built from 13 residues. This specimen consisted of PBMCs, obtained before any cancer treatment. The clonotype originates from a man aged 35 to 69 with stage II lung adenocarcinoma. The chain links TRBV6-5 to TRBJ2-7, with D perhaps assigned TRBD1 or TRBD2 (5 bases each). CDR3 in amino acids: CASSTSRGYEQYF. The DNA of the CDR3 is TGTGCCAGCAGTACCTCGAGGGGTTACGAGCAGTACTTC.